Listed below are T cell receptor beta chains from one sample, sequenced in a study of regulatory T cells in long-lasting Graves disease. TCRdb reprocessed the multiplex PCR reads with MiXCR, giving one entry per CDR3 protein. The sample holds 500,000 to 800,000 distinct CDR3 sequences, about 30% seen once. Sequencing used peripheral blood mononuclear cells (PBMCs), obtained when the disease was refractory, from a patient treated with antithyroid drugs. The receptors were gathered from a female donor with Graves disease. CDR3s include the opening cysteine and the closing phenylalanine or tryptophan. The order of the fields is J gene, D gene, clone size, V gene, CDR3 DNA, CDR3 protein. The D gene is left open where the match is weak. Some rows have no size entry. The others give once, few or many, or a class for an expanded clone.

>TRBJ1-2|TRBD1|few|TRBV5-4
TGTGCCAGCAGCTTGGCCGGACAGGGGGGTGGCTACACCTTC
CASSLAGQGGGYTF
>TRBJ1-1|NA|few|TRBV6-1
TGTGCCAGCACCTCACAGGGAGGGACTGAAGCTTTCTTT
CASTSQGGTEAFF
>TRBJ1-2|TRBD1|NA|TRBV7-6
TGTGCCAGCAGTCCCCCGGGGGACAGGAATGGCTACACCTTC
CASSPPGDRNGYTF
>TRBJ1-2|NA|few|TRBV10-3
TGTGCCATCAGTGACTGGGGGCCCGGCTATGGCTACACCTTC
CAISDWGPGYGYTF
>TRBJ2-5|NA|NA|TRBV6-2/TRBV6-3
TGTGCCACCTCCTCCACAGGGTCGGGGGAGACCCAGTACTTC
CATSSTGSGETQYF
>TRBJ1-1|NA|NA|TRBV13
TGTGCCAGCAGCGGCCCGGGGCCTGGGGCTTTCTTT
CASSGPGPGAFF
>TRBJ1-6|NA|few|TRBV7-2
TGTGCCAGCAGCTTAGAAGGGGGAACCTATTCACCCCTCCACTTT
CASSLEGGTYSPLHF
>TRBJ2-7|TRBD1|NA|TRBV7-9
TGTGCCAGCAGCTTAAGCGGGACAGGGGCGTACGAGCAGTACTTC
CASSLSGTGAYEQYF
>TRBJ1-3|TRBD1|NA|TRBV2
TGTACTTCTTCTCGGACAGGGGGAAACACCATATATTTT
CTSSRTGGNTIYF
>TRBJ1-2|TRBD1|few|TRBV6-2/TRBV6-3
TGTGCCAGCAGTTACTCGATAGACAGGGGGTATGGCTACACCTTC
CASSYSIDRGYGYTF
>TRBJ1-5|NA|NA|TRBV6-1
TGTGCCAGCAGTGGAAACAGGGCAAGCCAGCCCCAGCATTTT
CASSGNRASQPQHF
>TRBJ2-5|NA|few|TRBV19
TGTGCCAGTATGGCCGGGCGGAGGGGTCAAGAGACCCAGTACTTC
CASMAGRRGQETQYF
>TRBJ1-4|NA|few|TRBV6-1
TGTGCCAGCAGAACGGAGAATGAAAAACTGTTTTTT
CASRTENEKLFF
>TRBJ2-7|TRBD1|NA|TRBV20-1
TGCAGTGCTAATATGGCCGGGACAGGCGACTACGAGCAGTACTTC
CSANMAGTGDYEQYF
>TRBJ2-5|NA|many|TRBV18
TGTGCCAGCTCACCACAGGGCTTGTACTTC
CASSPQGLYF
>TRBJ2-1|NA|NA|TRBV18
TGTGCCAGCTCACCGATACTTGCAGGGAACAATGAGCAGTTCTTC
CASSPILAGNNEQFF
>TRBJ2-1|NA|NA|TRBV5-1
TGCGCCAGCAGCACCGATCCCCGGGGTGAGCAGTTCTTC
CASSTDPRGEQFF
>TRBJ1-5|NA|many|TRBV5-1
TGCGCCAGCAGTCGTGACGGTAATAGCAATCAGCCCCAGCATTTT
CASSRDGNSNQPQHF
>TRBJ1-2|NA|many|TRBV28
TGTGCCAGCAGTCCCCAGGCAGGGAACTATGGCTACACCTTC
CASSPQAGNYGYTF
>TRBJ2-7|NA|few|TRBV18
TGTGCCAGCTCACCTAAAACCTACGAGCAGTACTTC
CASSPKTYEQYF
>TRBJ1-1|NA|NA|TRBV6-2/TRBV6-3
TGTGCCAGCAGTGAATGGAGAGGTGAAGCTTTCTTT
CASSEWRGEAFF
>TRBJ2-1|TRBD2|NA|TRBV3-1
TGTGCCAGCAGCCAACTTGGACTAGTTGAGAATGAGCAGTTCTTC
CASSQLGLVENEQFF
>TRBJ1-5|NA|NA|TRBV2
TGTGCCTGCTGGGACGGTGGGTACCTGCCCCAGCATTTT
CACWDGGYLPQHF
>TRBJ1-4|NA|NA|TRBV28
TGTGCCAGCAGTACATCAGTTGAAAAACTGTTTTTT
CASSTSVEKLFF
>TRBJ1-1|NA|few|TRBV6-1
TGTGCCACACGATCGGGGCAGGGAAACATGAACACTGAAGCTTTCTTT
CATRSGQGNMNTEAFF
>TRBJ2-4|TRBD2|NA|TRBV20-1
TGCAGTGCTAGGCCCCCGGGAGGGGGCAAAAACATTCAGTACTTC
CSARPPGGGKNIQYF
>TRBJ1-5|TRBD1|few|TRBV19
TGTGCCAGTAGTGCCGGGACAGGGTTGGGCAATCAGCCCCAGCATTTT
CASSAGTGLGNQPQHF
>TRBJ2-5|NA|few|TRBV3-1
TGTGCCAGCAGTAGGGTTGGGGGACAAGAGACCCAGTACTTC
CASSRVGGQETQYF
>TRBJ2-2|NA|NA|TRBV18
TGTGCCAGCCCACGACCGACAGTCACCGGGGAGCTGTTTTTT
CASPRPTVTGELFF
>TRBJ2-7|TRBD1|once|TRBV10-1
TGCGCCAGCAGTCGAACCGGACAGGGGGCCTCGGACGAGCAGTACTTC
CASSRTGQGASDEQYF
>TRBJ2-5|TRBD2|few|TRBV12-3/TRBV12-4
TGTGCCAGCAGCGGACCCGCGGGAGGGCCGAAGACCCAGTACTTC
CASSGPAGGPKTQYF
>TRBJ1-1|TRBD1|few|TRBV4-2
TGTGCCAGCAGCCAAGCCGACAGGGCCACTGAAGCTTTCTTT
CASSQADRATEAFF
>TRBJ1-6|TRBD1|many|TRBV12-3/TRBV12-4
TGTGCCAGCAGTTTAGGAACAGGGGGTACTTCACCCCTCCACTTT
CASSLGTGGTSPLHF
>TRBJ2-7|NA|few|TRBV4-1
TGCGCCAGCAGCCAAGATGGGCAGGGAAGAGACGAGCAGTACTTC
CASSQDGQGRDEQYF
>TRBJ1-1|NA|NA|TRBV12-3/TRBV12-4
TGTGCCAGCAGTTTAAGTATCCCAGCTGAAGCTTTCTTT
CASSLSIPAEAFF
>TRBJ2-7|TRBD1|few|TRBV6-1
TGTGCCAGCAGTGCAATGGACAGGGGTTACGAGCAGTACTTC
CASSAMDRGYEQYF
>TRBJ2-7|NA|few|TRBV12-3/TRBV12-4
TGTGCCAGCAGTTTTGGAGTACAGCAGTACTTC
CASSFGVQQYF
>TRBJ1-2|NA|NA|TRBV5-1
TGCGCCAGCAGCGAACAGAACTATGGCTACACCTTC
CASSEQNYGYTF
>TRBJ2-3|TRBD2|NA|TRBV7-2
TGTGCCAGCAGGACGACTAGCGGGAGCGCAGATACGCAGTATTTT
CASRTTSGSADTQYF
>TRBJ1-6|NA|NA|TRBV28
TGTGCCAGCAGGACTGACAGTCTTTCTTCACCCCTCCACTTT
CASRTDSLSSPLHF